Presented here are 6 T cell receptor beta chains from one specimen sequenced in a study of CD8 T cells in Susac syndrome. RNA, at about 0.45 to 1 ug, was reverse transcribed with random hexamers. TCRdb redid the calling of the immunoSEQ multiplex PCR reads with MiXCR, one entry per CDR3 protein. The sample contains 150,000 to 200,000 distinct CDR3 sequences, 80% to 95% of which appear only once. Material for sequencing was CD4+ T cells from PBMCs. The receptors derive from a human donor in good health.

The gene calls are TRBV3-1 and TRBJ1-1, with a possible D match to TRBD1 (6 bases). This CDR3 region has 15 residues. V was trimmed by 3 bases and J by 3 bases, leaving 14 bases between them. Germline V CDR1 and CDR2: LGHDT, YNNKEL (reference sequence). The CDR3 coding sequence is TGTGCCAGCAGCCACCATCAGGGGAGGCACACTGAAGCTTTCTTT. It specifies CASSHHQGRHTEAFF. The full variable domain, rest sourced from reference TRBV3-1 and TRBJ1-1, is DTAVSQTPKYLVTQMGNDKSIKCEQNLGHDTMYWYKQDSKKFLKIMFSYNNKELIINETVPNRFSPKSPDKAHLNLHINSLELGDSAVYFCASSHHQGRHTEAFFGQGTRLTVV.

The V and J genes are TRBV20-1 and TRBJ1-2; D remains unclear. V shed 3 bases and J shed 4 bases, with 12 bases lying between them. From germline, CDR1 is DFQATT and CDR2 SNEGSKA (reference sequence). The CDR3 runs to 13 residues. CDR3 loop: CSASPGIFYGYTF. The CDR3 DNA is TGCAGTGCTAGTCCCGGGATCTTCTATGGCTACACCTTC.

This sequence joins TRBV20-1 and TRBJ2-7, with TRBD1 matching 9 bases. Germline loops: CDR1 DFQATT, CDR2 SNEGSKA (reference sequence). Unmatched junction bases numbered 4, after V lost 2 bases and J lost 2 bases. This CDR3 contains 14 residues. The DNA of the CDR3 is TGCAGTGCTAGATCTGACAGGGGGGCCTACGAGCAGTACTTC. This encodes CSARSDRGAYEQYF.

This clonotype was seen a single time. V is TRBV6-5 and J is TRBJ1-6; D is undetermined. Germline values: CDR1 MNHEY, CDR2 SVGAGI. The CDR3 has 14 amino acids. Between the trimmed V and J ends, which lost 0 bases and 8 bases, there was a span of 8 bases. The CDR3 DNA sequence: TGTGCCAGCAGTTACTCGCGACTGGATTCACCCCTCCACTTT. Protein sequence: CASSYSRLDSPLHF.

The chain combines TRBV12-3 or TRBV12-4 with TRBJ2-2; possibly TRBD2 for D (5 bases). There are 16 residues in the CDR3. V gave up 4 bases and J gave up 0 bases, with 12 bases separating them. CDR3 in DNA: TGTGCCAGCAGTTCCCTAGCCGTTACGAACACCGGGGAGCTGTTTTTT. Protein sequence: CASSSLAVTNTGELFF.

V and J are TRBV29-1 and TRBJ2-7; 7 bases are shared with TRBD1. The CDR3 sequence is 12 residues long. Looked up from germline, CDR1 is SQVTM and CDR2 is ANQGSEA. V lost 6 bases and J lost 6; bases outside the gene matches: 8. The CDR3, as DNA: TGCAGCGTAGAATCGGCAGGGGGCGAGCAGTACTTC. Translating it yields CSVESAGGEQYF.